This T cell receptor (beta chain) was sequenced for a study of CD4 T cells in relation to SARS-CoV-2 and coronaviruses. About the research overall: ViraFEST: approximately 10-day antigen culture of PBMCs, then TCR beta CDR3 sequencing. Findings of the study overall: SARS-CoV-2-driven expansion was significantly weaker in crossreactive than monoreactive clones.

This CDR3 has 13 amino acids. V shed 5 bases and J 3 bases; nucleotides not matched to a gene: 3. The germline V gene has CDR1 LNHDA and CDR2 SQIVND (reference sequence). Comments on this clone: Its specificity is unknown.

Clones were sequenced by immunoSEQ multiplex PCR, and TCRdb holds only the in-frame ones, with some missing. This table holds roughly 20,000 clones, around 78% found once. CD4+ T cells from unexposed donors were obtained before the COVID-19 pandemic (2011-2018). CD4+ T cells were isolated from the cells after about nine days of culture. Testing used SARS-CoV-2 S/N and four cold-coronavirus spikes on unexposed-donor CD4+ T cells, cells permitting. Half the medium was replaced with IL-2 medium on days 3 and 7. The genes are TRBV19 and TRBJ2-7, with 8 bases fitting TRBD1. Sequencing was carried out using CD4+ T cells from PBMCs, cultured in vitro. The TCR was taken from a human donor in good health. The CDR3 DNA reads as TGTGCCAGTAGTCTGGGACAGGTCTACGAGCAGTACTTC. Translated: CASSLGQVYEQYF.